This TCR beta chain was captured by sequencing in a study of control samples from healthy donors and cancer patients. The junction had 3 bases not matched to a gene; V was cut back by 6 bases and J by 5 bases. CDR1 and CDR2 from the germline V gene are LNHDA and SQIVND (reference sequence). The CDR3 length is 13 residues. Sequencing used immunoSEQ multiplex PCR; TCRdb keeps in-frame clones, though not all of them. Found here are 40,000 to 50,000 clones, around 94% of them singletons; the top ten hold approximately 24%. The chain has TRBV19 and TRBJ2-7; TRBD2 aligns across 11 bases. Sequencing was carried out using blood. The clonotype originates from a man in his fifties or sixties in good health. The DNA of the CDR3 is TGTGCCAGTAGACTAGCGGGAGACCACGAGCAGTACTTC. It is translated as CASRLAGDHEQYF.